One and the same sample provided the 9 T cell receptor beta chains below, sequenced in a study of T cells in Graves' hyperthyroidism and ophthalmopathy (dated by TCRdb to the late 2010s). Libraries were prepared through multiplex PCR. TCRdb records Illumina HiSeq 2000 as the sequencer. The TCR beta CDR3 regions were amplified from the RNA transcripts. A first-round RT-PCR of the TCR CDR3 used the HTBI primer set with the Qiagen OneStep RT-PCR kit. The raw public data were reprocessed by TCRdb itself: fastp quality trimming at Q25, MiXCR clonotype calling, in-frame beta chains only. Merged by CDR3 protein, the rows form single entries marked with the most common genes and DNA. In all, the sample holds 350,000 to 450,000 distinct CDR3 sequences, and roughly 13% of those were seen once. The top ten constitute around 28% of the sample. The sequenced sample was blood. These receptors were collected from a man aged 50 to 60 with Graves' ophthalmopathy.

This sequence joins TRBV6-1 and TRBJ2-7; D is unresolved. The germline V gene encodes CDR1 MNHNS and CDR2 SASEGT. The CDR3 runs to 12 residues. V was cut by 8 bases and J by 7 bases, with 15 bases left in between. Here the CDR3 DNA reads TGTGCCAGCTGGTGGTTCGGCAAAGAGCAGTACTTC. It translates to CASWWFGKEQYF.

This clonotype was detected a few times. The chain couples TRBV5-6 to TRBJ1-2, with a weak D call TRBD1 (6 bases). The CDR3 is made up of 14 amino acids. Looked up from germline, CDR1 is SGHDT and CDR2 is YYEEEE. The V end lost 2 bases, the J end lost 4 bases, and 12 bases lay between the germline ends. CDR3 protein: CASSLNRDPYGYTF. As DNA, the CDR3 is TGTGCCAGCAGCTTAAACAGGGATCCCTATGGCTACACCTTC.

This clonotype was observed a handful of times. J is TRBJ1-2 and V is TRBV29-1; TRBD1 is a possible D gene (5 bases). Deletions cut 4 bases from V and 4 bases from J, with 13 bases between. Germline CDR1 SQVTM, CDR2 ANQGSEA. The CDR3 consists of 13 residues. CDR3 amino acids: CSVVGTDAYGYTF. CDR3 bases: TGCAGCGTTGTAGGGACCGACGCCTATGGCTACACCTTC. Drawing the rest from reference TRBV29-1 and TRBJ1-2, the complete variable domain is SAVISQKPSRDICQRGTSLTIQCQVDSQVTMMFWYRQQPGQSLTLIATANQGSEATYESGFVIDKFPISRPNLTFSTLTVSNMSPEDSSIYLCSVVGTDAYGYTFGSGTRLTVV.

There are many counts of this clonotype. The rearrangement links TRBV6-1 to TRBJ2-1; 13 bases fit TRBD2. The CDR3 extends over 14 amino acids. Germline CDR1 reads MNHNS; CDR2 reads SASEGT. The V and J ends lost 7 bases and 6 bases, in that order; junction bases with no gene match: 3. CDR3 in amino acids: CASKLAGGFNEQFF. CDR3 DNA: TGTGCCAGCAAACTAGCGGGAGGGTTCAATGAGCAGTTCTTC.

This chain joins TRBV6-1 and TRBJ2-4, with 9 nucleotides matching TRBD1. Trimming cost V 2 bases and J 9 bases; bases outside gene matches: 8. Germline assignment: CDR1 MNHNS and CDR2 SASEGT. The CDR3 has 15 amino acids. The CDR3 loop reads CASSEYRTGDGIQYF. CDR3 coding DNA: TGTGCCAGCAGTGAATACCGGACAGGGGATGGCATTCAGTACTTC.

This clonotype was found many times. The V and J genes are TRBV3-1 and TRBJ2-3; D perhaps matches TRBD2 (6 bases). The CDR3 is made up of 16 amino acids. Germline-derived CDR1 and CDR2 are LGHDT and YNNKEL (reference sequence). Trimming cost V 4 bases and J 3 bases, with 17 bases left between them. As DNA, the CDR3 is TGTGCCAGCAGCCCAGAACCGGGACTTATGACAGATACGCAGTATTTT. The encoded protein is CASSPEPGLMTDTQYF.

At least ten counts were recorded for this clonotype. This chain links TRBV30 with TRBJ1-4, with D hard to call. Germline assignment: CDR1 GTSNPN and CDR2 SVGIG (reference sequence). The CDR3 is made up of 13 amino acids. Trimming removed 4 bases from V and 9 bases from J, with 15 bases in between. CDR3 bases: TGTGCCTGGACCTCTAGTTTCGGAAAAAAACTGTTTTTT. Protein product: CAWTSSFGKKLFF.

This clonotype came up a few times. A read error is possible here, since a much larger clone lies one base away. The rearrangement uses TRBV11-2 and TRBJ2-2; D is possibly TRBD2 (6 bases). The germline V gene has CDR1 SGHAT and CDR2 FQNNGV. With 6 bases removed from V and 7 bases from J, the gap between germline ends came to 18 bases. The CDR3 contains 15 residues. The CDR3 region has the DNA TGTGCCAGCAGGCGGGGCAGGGAGAGGGGCGGGGAGCTGTTTTTT. Residues: CASRRGRERGGELFF.

In this sample, this clonotype turned up many times. The V and J genes are TRBV3-1 and TRBJ2-1; the D is unclear. The germline V and J ends were trimmed by 2 bases and 6 bases, with 8 bases remaining between them. This CDR3 region has 13 residues. From germline, CDR1 is LGHDT and CDR2 YNNKEL (reference sequence). CDR3 residues: CASSQSLSNEQFF. The DNA of the CDR3 is TGTGCCAGCAGCCAATCACTTAGCAATGAGCAGTTCTTC.